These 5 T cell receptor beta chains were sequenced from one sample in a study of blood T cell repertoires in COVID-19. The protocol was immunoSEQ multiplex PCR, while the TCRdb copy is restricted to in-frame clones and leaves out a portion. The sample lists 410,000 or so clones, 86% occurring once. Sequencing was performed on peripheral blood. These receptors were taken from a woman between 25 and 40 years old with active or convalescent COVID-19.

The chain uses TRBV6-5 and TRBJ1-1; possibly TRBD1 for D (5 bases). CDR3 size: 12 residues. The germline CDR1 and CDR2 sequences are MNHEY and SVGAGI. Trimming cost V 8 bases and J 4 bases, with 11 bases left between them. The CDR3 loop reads CASSRVGTEAFF. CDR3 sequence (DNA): TGTGCCAGCTCCAGGGTAGGCACTGAAGCTTTCTTT.

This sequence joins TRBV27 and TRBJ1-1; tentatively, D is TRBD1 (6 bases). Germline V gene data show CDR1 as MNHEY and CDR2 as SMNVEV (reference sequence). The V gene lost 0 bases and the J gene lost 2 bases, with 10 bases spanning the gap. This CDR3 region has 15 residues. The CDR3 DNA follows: TGTGCCAGCAGTTTATCGAGGACAGCTAACACTGAAGCTTTCTTT. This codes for CASSLSRTANTEAFF.

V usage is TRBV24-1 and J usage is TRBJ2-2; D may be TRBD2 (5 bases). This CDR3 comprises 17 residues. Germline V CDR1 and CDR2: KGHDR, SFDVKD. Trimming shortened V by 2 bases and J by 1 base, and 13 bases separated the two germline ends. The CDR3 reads CATSDSPPSKNTGELFF. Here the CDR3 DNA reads TGTGCCACCAGTGATTCCCCTCCTAGCAAGAACACCGGGGAGCTGTTTTTT.

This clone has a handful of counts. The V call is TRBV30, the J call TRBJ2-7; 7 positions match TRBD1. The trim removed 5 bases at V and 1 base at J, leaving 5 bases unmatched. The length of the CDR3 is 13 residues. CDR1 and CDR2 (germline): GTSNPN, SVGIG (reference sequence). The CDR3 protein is CAWDPGQSYEQYF. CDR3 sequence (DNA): TGTGCCTGGGACCCGGGACAGTCCTACGAGCAGTACTTC.

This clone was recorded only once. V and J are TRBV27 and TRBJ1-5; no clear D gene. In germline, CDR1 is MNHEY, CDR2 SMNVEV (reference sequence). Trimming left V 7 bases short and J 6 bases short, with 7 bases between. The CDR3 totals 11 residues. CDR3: CASNVGQPQHF. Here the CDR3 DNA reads TGTGCCAGCAATGTCGGTCAGCCCCAGCATTTT.